Presented here are 26 T cell receptor beta chains from one specimen sequenced in a study of OX40 agonist ivuxolimab in advanced cancers. Method: immunoSEQ multiplex PCR; TCRdb's copy keeps in-frame clones and lacks some. The sample shows around 35,000 clones, over 80% of them seen only once. This sample comprised CD4+ or CD8+ T cells sorted from blood, obtained in a trial of the OX40 agonist ivuxolimab. Receptors were obtained from an adult with an advanced solid tumor such as melanoma, head and neck, liver or kidney cancer.

V gene TRBV15 combines with J gene TRBJ2-3; 7 bases are shared with TRBD2. V lost 0 bases to trimming and J lost 10 bases; unmatched junction nucleotides: 4. The CDR3 covers 13 residues. Germline V lookup: CDR1 LNHNV, CDR2 YYDKDF (reference sequence). CDR3: CATSRDREAAQYF. Here the CDR3 DNA reads TGTGCCACCAGCAGAGATCGGGAGGCGGCGCAGTATTTT. Drawing the rest from reference TRBV15 and TRBJ2-3, the complete variable domain is DAMVIQNPRYQVTQFGKPVTLSCSQTLNHNVMYWYQQKSSQAPKLLFHYYDKDFNNEADTPDNFQSRRPNTSFCFLDIRSPGLGDTAMYLCATSRDREAAQYFGPGTRLTVL.

V usage is TRBV7-2 and J usage is TRBJ2-1, with a weak D call TRBD1 (6 bases). This CDR3 spans 15 amino acids. V lost 2 bases, J lost 0 bases, and 8 bases lay in between. Germline CDR1 is SGHTA and CDR2 is FQGNSA. DNA of the CDR3: TGTGCCAGCAGCTTAAGGGGGAACTCCTACAATGAGCAGTTCTTC. This sequence encodes CASSLRGNSYNEQFF.

On this clone itself: The identical CDR3 is also encoded by other nucleotide sequences in the sample. The V and J genes are TRBV27 and TRBJ1-1, with unresolved D. The CDR3 is 15 amino acids. Germline V gives CDR1 MNHEY, CDR2 SMNVEV (reference sequence). V lost 3 bases to trimming and J lost 0 bases, with 11 bases between them. The CDR3 DNA reads TGTGCCAGCAGTTTGGTCGGAGGCATGAACACTGAAGCTTTCTTT. Translated, it gives CASSLVGGMNTEAFF.

Only one count was recorded for this clone. The J gene is TRBJ2-3, the V gene TRBV5-4; 10 bases line up with TRBD1. Germline values: CDR1 SGHNT, CDR2 YYREEE (reference sequence). The CDR3 loop spans 15 amino acids. Trimming at V came to 2 bases and at J to 3 bases, leaving 3 bases not matched to a gene. The chain's CDR3 is CASSFGGQGTDTQYF. Here the CDR3 DNA reads TGTGCCAGCAGCTTTGGGGGACAGGGGACAGATACGCAGTATTTT.

V and J are TRBV2 and TRBJ2-1; D ambiguous. Looked up from germline, CDR1 is SNHLY and CDR2 is FYNNEI. Deletions cut 6 bases from V and 8 bases from J, with 14 bases between. This CDR3 has 13 amino acids. The CDR3 DNA follows: TGTGCCAGCAGGCCCATCGGACGAGATGAGCAGTTCTTC. As protein: CASRPIGRDEQFF.

The chain couples TRBV11-3 to TRBJ2-1, with D perhaps assigned TRBD1 or TRBD2 (5 bases each). The length of the CDR3 is 15 residues. CDR1 is SGHNT and CDR2 is YENEEA in the germline V gene. V lost 5 bases and J 4 bases, leaving 15 bases between the germline ends. This CDR3 is CASSPIPGRYNEQFF. DNA of the CDR3: TGTGCCAGCAGCCCGATTCCGGGGCGATACAATGAGCAGTTCTTC.

The chain combines TRBV6-1 with TRBJ2-5; tentative D call: TRBD1 (5 bases). This CDR3 spans 12 amino acids. CDR1 and CDR2 (germline): MNHNS, SASEGT. The V end was cut by 5 bases, the J end by 2 bases, with 6 bases between. The CDR3 sequence is CASSRTQETQYF. The DNA of the CDR3 is TGTGCCAGCAGTAGGACACAAGAGACCCAGTACTTC.

The genes are TRBV6-6 and TRBJ1-1; the D is unclear. With 5 bases removed from V and 3 bases from J, the gap between germline ends came to 19 bases. The CDR3 runs 16 residues. Germline CDR1 and CDR2: MNHNY and SVGAGI (reference sequence). The CDR3 nucleotides read TGTGCCAGCAGTCCTCCCCTATGGGGAGAAGACACTGAAGCTTTCTTT. Residues: CASSPPLWGEDTEAFF.

This chain uses TRBV9 with TRBJ1-1; no reliable D call. Germline assignment: CDR1 SGDLS and CDR2 YYNGEE. Trimming stripped 0 bases from V and 1 base from J, with 4 bases between. The CDR3 is 13 residues long. The chain's CDR3 is CASSVAGNTEAFF. The CDR3 DNA sequence: TGTGCCAGCAGCGTAGCGGGGAACACTGAAGCTTTCTTT.

The V gene is TRBV7-9, the J gene TRBJ2-1, with TRBD2 as a possible D gene (5 bases). The CDR3 runs to 13 residues. Trimming pared 5 bases from V and 15 bases from J, leaving 20 bases between. CDR1 and CDR2 (germline): SEHNR, FQNEAQ (reference sequence). Here the CDR3 reads CASSTGITAKVFF. The CDR3 DNA sequence: TGTGCCAGCAGCACCGGGATCACTGCCAAAGTGTTCTTC.

The CDR3 protein is CASSSGQPYGYTF. The CDR3 DNA follows: TGTGCCAGCAGTTCGGGACAGCCATATGGCTACACCTTC. The rearrangement joins TRBV6-1 to TRBJ1-2; 7 positions match TRBD1. CDR1 is MNHNS, CDR2 SASEGT, per germline. V was pared by 5 bases and J by 5 bases, with 5 bases of the junction left unmatched. The CDR3 is made up of 13 amino acids.

This clone is labeled as medium-sized (0.01 to 0.1%). The sample carries other DNA sequences with the same CDR3. This chain joins TRBV9 and TRBJ2-1, with TRBD2 matching 8 bases. Germline assignment: CDR1 SGDLS and CDR2 YYNGEE. CDR3 length: 15 amino acids. V lost 0 bases and J lost 6; bases outside the gene matches: 5. Here the CDR3 DNA reads TGTGCCAGCAGCGTAGTTGGCGGGGGGCGCAATGAGCAGTTCTTC. This translates into CASSVVGGGRNEQFF.

The rearrangement joins TRBV4-1 to TRBJ2-5; TRBD1 aligns across 11 bases. This CDR3 has 13 amino acids. V trimming: 4 bases; J trimming: 7 bases; junction bases outside the gene matches: 2. Germline loops: CDR1 MGHRA, CDR2 YSYEKL. The CDR3 sequence is CASSPGTGGTQYF. As DNA, the CDR3 is TGCGCCAGCAGCCCGGGGACAGGGGGGACCCAGTACTTC.

This clone has more than one count but fewer than ten. This chain joins TRBV7-9 and TRBJ2-1; 10 nucleotides match TRBD1. Trimming took 7 bases from V and 5 from J; bases not matched to a gene: 5. Germline V gene data show CDR1 as SEHNR and CDR2 as FQNEAQ (reference sequence). The CDR3 consists of 14 residues. In DNA, the CDR3 is TGTGCCAGCACCCCGGGACAGGGGAACAATGAGCAGTTCTTC. It encodes CASTPGQGNNEQFF.

The chain carries TRBV2 and TRBJ2-3; possible D gene TRBD2, 6 bases. The CDR3 sequence is 14 residues long. Between the trimmed V and J ends, which lost 7 bases and 2 bases, there was a span of 13 bases. CDR1 and CDR2 (germline): SNHLY, FYNNEI. CDR3 nucleotides: TGTGCCAGCACCCCGGGACTCACCACAGATACGCAGTATTTT. As protein: CASTPGLTTDTQYF.

The V gene is TRBV5-4, the J gene TRBJ2-5; maybe TRBD1 (6 bases). The CDR3 runs 14 residues. V lost 4 bases to trimming and J lost 5 bases, with 15 bases between them. Germline V CDR1 and CDR2: SGHNT, YYREEE (reference sequence). Here the CDR3 DNA reads TGTGCCAGCAGCCTGTATGGGGGCGCGGAGACCCAGTACTTC. The encoded protein is CASSLYGGAETQYF.

The chain uses TRBV6-5 and TRBJ1-1; 7 nucleotides align to TRBD1. The CDR3 is 11 amino acids. Germline loops: CDR1 MNHEY, CDR2 SVGAGI. V dropped 8 bases and J dropped 7; count of bases not matched to a gene: 4. DNA for the CDR3: TGTGCCAGCGGGCGGACAGGTGAAGCTTTCTTT. Encoded protein: CASGRTGEAFF.

V gene TRBV7-9 combines with J gene TRBJ1-1; D is undetermined. Trimming cost V 1 base and J 6 bases, with 18 bases left between them. This CDR3 has 16 residues. The germline gives CDR1 SEHNR, CDR2 FQNEAQ (reference sequence). The CDR3 DNA reads TGTGCCAGCAGCTTAGAACAGCAACGGAGCTCCCCTGAAGCTTTCTTT. It yields the protein CASSLEQQRSSPEAFF.

The chain employs TRBV28 and TRBJ2-5; D gene uncertain. CDR3 size: 13 residues. V dropped 5 bases and J dropped 1 base, with 8 bases sitting between them. Germline V gene lookup returns CDR1 MDHEN and CDR2 SYDVKM. The CDR3 DNA reads as TGTGCCAGCAGTCTGGAGAGCCAAGAGACCCAGTACTTC. This gives the protein CASSLESQETQYF.

The chain joins TRBV14 to TRBJ2-1; TRBD2 aligns across 12 bases. CDR3 length: 20 residues. V dropped 1 base and J dropped 2; count of bases not matched to a gene: 12. Germline CDR1 SGHDN, CDR2 FVKESK. CDR3 residues: CASSQGPSGRASRPYNEQFF. The CDR3 DNA follows: TGTGCCAGCAGCCAAGGACCTAGCGGGAGGGCGAGTAGGCCCTACAATGAGCAGTTCTTC.

Of note for this clone: Sequence at one end of the junction differs from germline and may be a read error. This chain joins TRBV7-7 and TRBJ2-1, with 9 bases fitting TRBD2. The CDR3 consists of 14 residues. Germline-derived CDR1 and CDR2 are SSHAT and FNYEAQ (reference sequence). The CDR3 loop reads CASSRLAGDNGQFF. As DNA, the CDR3 is TGTGCCAGCAGCAGGTTAGCGGGAGACAATGGGCAGTTCTTC. The complete variable domain, with remaining parts taken from reference TRBV7-7 and TRBJ2-1, reads GAGVSQSPRYKVTKRGQDVTLRCDPISSHATLYWYQQALGQGPEFLTYFNYEAQPDKSGLPSDRFSAERPEGSISTLTIQRTEQRDSAMYRCASSRLAGDNGQFFGPGTRLTVL.

This rearrangement joins TRBV9 to TRBJ1-2; D call uncertain. V lost 0 bases to trimming and J lost 0 bases, with 12 bases between them. There are 16 residues in the CDR3. Germline V CDR1 and CDR2: SGDLS, YYNGEE. In DNA form, the CDR3 reads TGTGCCAGCAGCGTAGGGTTTCTGGGCTCTAACTATGGCTACACCTTC. Its translation is CASSVGFLGSNYGYTF.

The chain uses TRBV10-3 and TRBJ2-3; 9 bases align to TRBD2. CDR3 length: 14 amino acids. The germline CDR1 and CDR2 sequences are ENHRY and SYGVKD. The V segment lost 6 bases and the J segment 5 bases; nucleotides outside the gene matches: 6. CDR3 nucleotides: TGTGCCATCAGGGCGGGGGGGCTAGTAGATACGCAGTATTTT. It encodes CAIRAGGLVDTQYF.

The V call is TRBV5-5, the J call TRBJ2-7; 12 nucleotides match TRBD2. The CDR3 consists of 16 residues. After removal of 0 bases from V and 9 bases from J, the junction contained 10 bases not matched to a gene. Germline loops: CDR1 SGHKS, CDR2 YYEKEE (reference sequence). The CDR3 nucleotides are TGTGCCAGCAGCTTGGCCCAGACTAGCGGGAGACCCGGGCAGTACTTC. Protein product: CASSLAQTSGRPGQYF.

This chain connects TRBV7-3 to TRBJ2-3; D ambiguous. The V gene's germline CDR1 is SGHTA and CDR2 FQGTGA. Trimming shortened V by 1 base and J by 4 bases, and 6 bases separated the two germline ends. CDR3 size: 13 residues. CDR3 loop: CASSLMRSDTQYF. For the CDR3, the DNA is TGTGCCAGCAGCTTAATGAGATCAGATACGCAGTATTTT. Combining the CDR3 with reference TRBV7-3 and TRBJ2-3 gives the whole variable domain GAGVSQTPSNKVTEKGKYVELRCDPISGHTALYWYRQSLGQGPEFLIYFQGTGAADDSGLPNDRFFAVRPEGSVSTLKIQRTERGDSAVYLCASSLMRSDTQYFGPGTRLTVL.

The V and J genes are TRBV30 and TRBJ2-3; a weak D match, TRBD2 (6 bases). This CDR3 spans 13 amino acids. From germline, CDR1 is GTSNPN and CDR2 SVGIG (reference sequence). The V end was cut by 6 bases, the J end by 2 bases, with 12 bases between. In DNA form, the CDR3 reads TGTGCCTGCCTGGGGGGTCACACAGATACGCAGTATTTT. Residues: CACLGGHTDTQYF.